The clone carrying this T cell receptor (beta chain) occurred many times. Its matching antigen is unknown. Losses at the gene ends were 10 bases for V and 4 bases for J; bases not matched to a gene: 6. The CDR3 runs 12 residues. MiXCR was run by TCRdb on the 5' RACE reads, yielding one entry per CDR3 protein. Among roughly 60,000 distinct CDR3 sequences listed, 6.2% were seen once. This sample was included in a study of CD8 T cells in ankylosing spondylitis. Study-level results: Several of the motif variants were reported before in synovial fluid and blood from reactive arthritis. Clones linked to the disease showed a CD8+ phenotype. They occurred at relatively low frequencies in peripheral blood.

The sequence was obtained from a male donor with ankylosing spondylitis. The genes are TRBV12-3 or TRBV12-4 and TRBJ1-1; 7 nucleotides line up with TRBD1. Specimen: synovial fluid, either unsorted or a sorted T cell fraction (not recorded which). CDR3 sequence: CATRQGRTEAFF. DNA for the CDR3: TGTGCCACGCGACAGGGCCGCACTGAAGCTTTCTTT.